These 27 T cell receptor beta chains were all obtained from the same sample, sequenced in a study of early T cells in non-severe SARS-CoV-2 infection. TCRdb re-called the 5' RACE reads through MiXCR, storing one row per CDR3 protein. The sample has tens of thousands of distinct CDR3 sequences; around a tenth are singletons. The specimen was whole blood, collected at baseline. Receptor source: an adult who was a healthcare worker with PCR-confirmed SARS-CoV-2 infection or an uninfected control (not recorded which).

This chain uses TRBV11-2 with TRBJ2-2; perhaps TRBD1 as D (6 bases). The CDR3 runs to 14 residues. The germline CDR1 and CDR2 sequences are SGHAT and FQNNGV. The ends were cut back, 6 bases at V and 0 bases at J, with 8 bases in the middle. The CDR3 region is CASSGQPNTGELFF. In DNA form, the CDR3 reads TGTGCCAGCAGTGGACAGCCGAACACCGGGGAGCTGTTTTTT. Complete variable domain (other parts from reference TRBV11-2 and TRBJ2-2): EAGVAQSPRYKIIEKRQSVAFWCNPISGHATLYWYQQILGQGPKLLIQFQNNGVVDDSQLPKDRFSAERLKGVDSTLKIQPAKLEDSAVYLCASSGQPNTGELFFGEGSRLTVL.

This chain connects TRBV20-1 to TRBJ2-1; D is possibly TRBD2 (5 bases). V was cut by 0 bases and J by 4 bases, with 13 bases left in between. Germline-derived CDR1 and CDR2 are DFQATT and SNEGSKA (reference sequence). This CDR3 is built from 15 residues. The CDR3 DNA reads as TGCAGTGCTAGAGATGGGAGCGGAGTGTACAATGAGCAGTTCTTC. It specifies CSARDGSGVYNEQFF.

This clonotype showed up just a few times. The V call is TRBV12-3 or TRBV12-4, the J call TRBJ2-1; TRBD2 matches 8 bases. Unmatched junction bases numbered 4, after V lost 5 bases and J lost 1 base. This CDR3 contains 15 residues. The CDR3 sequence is CASSGSSGSYNEQFF. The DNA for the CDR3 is TGTGCCAGCAGTGGTTCTAGCGGGTCCTACAATGAGCAGTTCTTC.

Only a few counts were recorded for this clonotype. The CDR3 DNA reads TGCGCCAGCAGCTTGGCCCCGGGAATCTACGAGCAGTACTTC. It specifies CASSLAPGIYEQYF. The rearrangement links TRBV5-1 to TRBJ2-7; the D gene is possibly TRBD2 (5 bases). Trimming removed 0 bases from V and 3 bases from J, with 10 bases in between. The CDR3 length is 14 residues. The V gene's germline CDR1 is SGHRS and CDR2 YFSETQ.

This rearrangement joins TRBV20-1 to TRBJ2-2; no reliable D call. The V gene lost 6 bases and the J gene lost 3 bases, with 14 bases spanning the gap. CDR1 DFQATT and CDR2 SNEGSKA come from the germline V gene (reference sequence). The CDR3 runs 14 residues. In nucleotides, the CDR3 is TGCAGTGCATCGTTCCCCGAGCACACCGGGGAGCTGTTTTTT. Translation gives CSASFPEHTGELFF.

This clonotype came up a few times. Here the CDR3 DNA reads TGTGCCAGCAGCAAGGACCCATATAGCAATCAGCCCCAGCATTTT. It is translated as CASSKDPYSNQPQHF. This sequence joins TRBV12-3 or TRBV12-4 and TRBJ1-5; D gene unclear. The V and J ends lost 6 bases and 0 bases respectively, with 12 bases between them. CDR3 length equals 15 residues.

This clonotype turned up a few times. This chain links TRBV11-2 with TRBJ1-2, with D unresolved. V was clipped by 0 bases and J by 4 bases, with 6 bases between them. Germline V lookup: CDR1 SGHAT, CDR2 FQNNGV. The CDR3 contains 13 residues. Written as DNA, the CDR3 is TGTGCCAGCAGCTTAGACAGAGCCTATGGCTACACCTTC. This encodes CASSLDRAYGYTF.

This CDR3 is CASRGGQNSYEQYF. The CDR3 DNA reads TGTGCCAGCAGGGGAGGACAGAACTCCTACGAGCAGTACTTC. The chain uses TRBV28 and TRBJ2-7, with D perhaps matching TRBD1 or TRBD2 (6 bases each). V lost 6 bases, J lost 0 bases, and 12 bases lay in between. The CDR3 runs 14 residues. Germline V gene sequence: CDR1 MDHEN, CDR2 SYDVKM.

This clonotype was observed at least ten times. The CDR3 sequence: CASSPGGTGAGNTIYF. DNA of the CDR3: TGTGCCAGCAGCCCTGGAGGGACAGGGGCTGGAAACACCATATATTTT. The chain has TRBV5-4 and TRBJ1-3; 10 bases are shared with TRBD1. Germline trimming cut 4 bases from V and 2 bases from J; bases unmatched to any gene: 6. Germline assignment: CDR1 SGHNT and CDR2 YYREEE (reference sequence). The CDR3 has 16 amino acids. Filled out from reference TRBV5-4 and TRBJ1-3, the complete variable domain reads ETGVTQSPTHLIKTRGQQVTLRCSSQSGHNTVSWYQQALGQGPQFIFQYYREEENGRGNFPPRFSGLQFPNYSSELNVNALELDDSALYLCASSPGGTGAGNTIYFGEGSWLTVV.

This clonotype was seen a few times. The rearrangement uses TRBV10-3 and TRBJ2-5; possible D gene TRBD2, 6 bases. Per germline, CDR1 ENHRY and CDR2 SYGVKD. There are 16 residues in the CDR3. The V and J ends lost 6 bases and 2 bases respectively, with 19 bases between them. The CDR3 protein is CAISGTLPGTQETQYF. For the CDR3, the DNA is TGTGCCATCAGCGGGACTTTGCCGGGAACACAAGAGACCCAGTACTTC.

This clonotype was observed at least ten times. This CDR3 is CASSPGDRRTYEQYF. DNA for the CDR3: TGTGCCAGCAGCCCGGGGGACAGGCGAACCTACGAGCAGTACTTC. The genes are TRBV7-9 and TRBJ2-7; 8 bases match TRBD1. The V and J ends lost 5 bases and 2 bases, in that order; junction bases with no gene match: 8. The CDR3 runs to 15 residues. Germline V CDR1 and CDR2: SEHNR, FQNEAQ (reference sequence).

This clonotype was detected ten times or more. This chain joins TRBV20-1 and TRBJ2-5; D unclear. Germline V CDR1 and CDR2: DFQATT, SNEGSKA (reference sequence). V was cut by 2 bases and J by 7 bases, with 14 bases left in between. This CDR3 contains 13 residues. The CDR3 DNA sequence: TGCAGTGCTAGACCGGTCCAGTTCGGGACCCAGTACTTC. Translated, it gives CSARPVQFGTQYF.

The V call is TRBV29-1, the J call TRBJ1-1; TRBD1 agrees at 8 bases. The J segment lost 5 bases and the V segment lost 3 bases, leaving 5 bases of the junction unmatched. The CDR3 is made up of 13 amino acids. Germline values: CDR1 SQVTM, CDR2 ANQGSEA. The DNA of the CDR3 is TGCAGCGTTGACTCAGGGGGCGAGACTGAAGCTTTCTTT. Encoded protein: CSVDSGGETEAFF.

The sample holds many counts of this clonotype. CDR3 in amino acids: CSARAEGADNQPQHF. DNA of the CDR3: TGCAGTGCTAGAGCAGAGGGGGCGGATAATCAGCCCCAGCATTTT. This rearrangement joins TRBV20-1 to TRBJ1-5, with TRBD1 matching 7 bases. After removal of 1 base from V and 4 bases from J, the junction contained 7 bases not matched to a gene. The length of the CDR3 is 15 residues. CDR1 DFQATT and CDR2 SNEGSKA come from the germline V gene (reference sequence).

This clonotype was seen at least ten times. The CDR3, as DNA: TGTGCCAGCAGCAACAACAGGGGATTGGGCTATGGCTACACCTTC. Encoded protein: CASSNNRGLGYGYTF. This sequence joins TRBV11-2 and TRBJ1-2, with 7 nucleotides matching TRBD1. This CDR3 has 15 residues. Per the germline V gene, CDR1 is SGHAT and CDR2 is FQNNGV. V trimming: 5 bases; J trimming: 4 bases; junction bases outside the gene matches: 10.

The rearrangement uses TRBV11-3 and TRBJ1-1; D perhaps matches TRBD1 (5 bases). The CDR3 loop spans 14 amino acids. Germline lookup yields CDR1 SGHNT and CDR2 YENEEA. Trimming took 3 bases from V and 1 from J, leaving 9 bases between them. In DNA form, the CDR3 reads TGTGCCAGCAGCTTGGGGGGGACGAACACTGAAGCTTTCTTT. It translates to CASSLGGTNTEAFF.

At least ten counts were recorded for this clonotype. The CDR3 DNA reads as TGTGCCAGCAGTATCGAAACAGGGAACTATGGCTACACCTTC. Its translation is CASSIETGNYGYTF. J is TRBJ1-2 and V is TRBV6-6; perhaps TRBD1 as D (6 bases). The V gene's germline CDR1 is MNHNY and CDR2 SVGAGI (reference sequence). CDR3 size: 14 residues. The V gene lost 5 bases and the J gene lost 2 bases, with 12 bases spanning the gap.

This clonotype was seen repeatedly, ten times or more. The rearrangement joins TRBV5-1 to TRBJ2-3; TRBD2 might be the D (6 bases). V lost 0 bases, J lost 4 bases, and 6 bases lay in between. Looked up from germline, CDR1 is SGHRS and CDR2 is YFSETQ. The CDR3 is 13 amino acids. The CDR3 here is CASSLAGADTQYF. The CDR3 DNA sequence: TGCGCCAGCAGCTTGGCGGGAGCAGATACGCAGTATTTT.

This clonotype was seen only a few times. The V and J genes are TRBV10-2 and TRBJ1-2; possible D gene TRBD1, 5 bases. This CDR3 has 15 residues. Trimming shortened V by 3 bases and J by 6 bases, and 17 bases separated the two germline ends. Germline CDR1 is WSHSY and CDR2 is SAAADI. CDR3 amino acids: CASSEWTPEVNGYTF. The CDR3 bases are TGCGCCAGCAGTGAATGGACACCCGAGGTTAATGGCTACACCTTC.

The CDR3 bases are TGTGCCAACAGAAACTCTGGCAGGGGGCCTGGAAACACCATATATTTT. The encoded protein is CANRNSGRGPGNTIYF. The genes are TRBV27 and TRBJ1-3, with 8 bases identical to TRBD1. CDR3 length: 16 residues. Germline V gene data show CDR1 as MNHEY and CDR2 as SMNVEV (reference sequence). Germline trimming cut 10 bases from V and 2 bases from J; bases unmatched to any gene: 13.

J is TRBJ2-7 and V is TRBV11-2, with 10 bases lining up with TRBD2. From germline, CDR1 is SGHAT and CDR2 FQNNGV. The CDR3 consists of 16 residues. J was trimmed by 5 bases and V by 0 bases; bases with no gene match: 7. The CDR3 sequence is CASSLDGAGGSHEQYF. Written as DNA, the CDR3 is TGTGCCAGCAGCTTAGATGGAGCGGGAGGGTCCCACGAGCAGTACTTC.

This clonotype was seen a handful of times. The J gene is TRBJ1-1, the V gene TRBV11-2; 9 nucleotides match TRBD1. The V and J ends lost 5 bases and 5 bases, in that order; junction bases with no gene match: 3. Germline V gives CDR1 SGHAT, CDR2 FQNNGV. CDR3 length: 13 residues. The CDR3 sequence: CASSTGTGTEAFF. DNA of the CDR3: TGTGCCAGCAGCACCGGGACAGGGACTGAAGCTTTCTTT.

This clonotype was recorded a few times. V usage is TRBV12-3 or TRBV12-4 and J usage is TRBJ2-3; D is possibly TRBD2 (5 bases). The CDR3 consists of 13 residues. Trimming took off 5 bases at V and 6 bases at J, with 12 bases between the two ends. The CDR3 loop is CASSLGERDTQYF. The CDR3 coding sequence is TGTGCCAGCAGTCTCGGGGAGCGTGATACGCAGTATTTT.

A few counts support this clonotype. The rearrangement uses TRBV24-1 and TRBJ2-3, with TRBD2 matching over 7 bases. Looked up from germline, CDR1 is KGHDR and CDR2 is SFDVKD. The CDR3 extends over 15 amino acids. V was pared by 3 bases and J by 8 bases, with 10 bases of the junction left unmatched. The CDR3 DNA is TGTGCCACCAGTGATAACAGGCTAGCGGATATTACGCAGTATTTT. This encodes CATSDNRLADITQYF.

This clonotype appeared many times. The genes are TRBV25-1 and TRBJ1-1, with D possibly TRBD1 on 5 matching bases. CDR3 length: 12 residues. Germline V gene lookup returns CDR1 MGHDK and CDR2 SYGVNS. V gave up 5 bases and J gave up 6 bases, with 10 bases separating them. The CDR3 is CASSQGDSEAFF. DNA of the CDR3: TGTGCCAGCAGTCAGGGCGACTCTGAAGCTTTCTTT. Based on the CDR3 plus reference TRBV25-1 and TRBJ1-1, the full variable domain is EADIYQTPRYLVIGTGKKITLECSQTMGHDKMYWYQQDPGMELHLIHYSYGVNSTEKGDLSSESTVSRIRTEHFPLTLESARPSHTSQYLCASSQGDSEAFFGQGTRLTVV.

The CDR3 sequence: CASRSGSEQYF. The CDR3 DNA is TGTGCCAGCAGGTCGGGGTCCGAGCAGTACTTC. The chain uses TRBV6-5 and TRBJ2-7; TRBD2 might be the D (5 bases). Per the germline V gene, CDR1 is MNHEY and CDR2 is SVGAGI. V dropped 6 bases and J dropped 6 bases, with 9 bases sitting between them. The CDR3 covers 11 residues.

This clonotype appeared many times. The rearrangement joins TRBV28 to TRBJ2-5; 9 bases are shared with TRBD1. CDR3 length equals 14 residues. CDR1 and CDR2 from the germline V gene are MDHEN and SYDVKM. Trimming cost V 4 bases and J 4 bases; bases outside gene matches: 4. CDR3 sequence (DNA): TGTGCCAGCAGTTCGAACAGGGGGCTAGAGACCCAGTACTTC. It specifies CASSSNRGLETQYF.